What follows are 16 T cell receptor beta chains derived from one specimen sequenced in a study of T cell clonality in common variable immunodeficiency. Clones were read by immunoSEQ multiplex PCR, and TCRdb kept only the in-frame ones, dropping some. Recorded here are roughly 50,000 clones, with no singletons, and the ten leading clones hold around 3.2%. Sequencing was performed on peripheral blood mononuclear cells. The source of these receptors is a person aged 18 to 70 in good health.

This clone was observed many times. The read terminates 3 residues ahead of where the CDR3 ends, so the germline J gene completes it. This chain connects TRBV2 to TRBJ2-3, with unresolved D. V was trimmed by 6 bases and J by 2 bases, leaving 9 bases between them. The germline gives CDR1 SNHLY, CDR2 FYNNEI. This CDR3 has 13 amino acids. CDR3 sequence: CASSRQYTDTQYF. The sequenced CDR3 bases are TGTGCCAGCAGCAGACAATACACAGATACG. Full variable domain (rest looked up from reference TRBV2 and TRBJ2-3): EPEVTQTPSHQVTQMGQEVILRCVPISNHLYFYWYRQILGQKVEFLVSFYNNEISEKSEIFDDQFSVERPDGSNFTLKIRSTKLEDSAMYFCASSRQYTDTQYFGPGTRLTVL.

This clone was seen ten or more times. From the germline J gene comes the end of the CDR3, since the read stops 3 residues before it. V is TRBV7-3 and J is TRBJ2-3; D may match TRBD1 or TRBD2 (9 bases each). Germline loops: CDR1 SGHTA, CDR2 FQGTGA. The CDR3 totals 18 residues. Trimming pared 5 bases from V and 7 bases from J, leaving 28 bases between. The CDR3 bases that were read are TGTGCCAGCAGCAGAACAGGGGGCGGGCTAGCGGGGTCCAATACG. Its protein is CASSRTGGGLAGSNT. The whole CDR3 protein is CASSRTGGGLAGSNTQYF.

This clone was counted ten times or more. The sequence runs out 3 residues before the end of the CDR3; the remainder is reconstructed from the germline J gene. The chain joins TRBV20-1 to TRBJ2-1, with D possibly being TRBD2 (6 bases). V lost 1 base and J lost 7, with 17 bases in between. This CDR3 is built from 15 residues. Germline V gives CDR1 DFQATT, CDR2 SNEGSKA (reference sequence). The part of the CDR3 DNA that was read is TGCAGTGCTAGAGTGGCGGGAATTGAACTAAATGAG. Protein sequence: CSARVAGIELNE. The complete CDR3 reads CSARVAGIELNEQFF.

This clone came up many times. The read terminates 3 residues ahead of where the CDR3 ends, so the germline J gene completes it. The rearrangement uses TRBV10-1 and TRBJ2-1; 9 bases align to TRBD2. Germline-derived CDR1 and CDR2 are WNHNN and SYGVQD (reference sequence). The CDR3 contains 12 residues. The V segment lost 8 bases and the J segment 9 bases; nucleotides outside the gene matches: 5. The CDR3 protein is CASGTSLGEQFF. The DNA read from the CDR3 is TGCGCCAGCGGGACTAGCTTGGGTGAG.

This clone was detected many times. The read stops 3 residues short of the end of the CDR3; the missing end is completed from the germline J gene. This chain connects TRBV11-3 to TRBJ2-1; TRBD1 might be the D (6 bases). Germline CDR1 SGHNT, CDR2 YENEEA. Trimming left V 4 bases short and J 6 bases short, with 16 bases between. The CDR3 contains 15 residues. The part of the CDR3 DNA that was read is TGTGCCAGCAGCTACGGACAGATATCTCTCAATGAG. Translated, it gives CASSYGQISLNE. The CDR3 reads in full as CASSYGQISLNEQFF.

Ten or more counts support this clone. The read terminates 3 residues ahead of where the CDR3 ends, so the germline J gene completes it. The V call is TRBV12-3 or TRBV12-4, the J call TRBJ2-1; D perhaps matches TRBD2 (6 bases). The CDR3 runs 14 residues. Trimming took off 6 bases at V and 7 bases at J, with 16 bases between the two ends. CDR3 loop: CASRLTSSQNEQFF. The CDR3 bases that were read are TGTGCCAGCAGGCTGACTAGTAGCCAGAATGAG.

There are many counts of this clone. The read finishes 3 residues shy of the CDR3 end, and the germline J gene is used to complete it. The V call is TRBV5-1, the J call TRBJ2-7, with TRBD2 identical over 7 bases. The J segment lost 2 bases and the V segment lost 4 bases, leaving 9 bases of the junction unmatched. Germline CDR1 is SGHRS and CDR2 is YFSETQ. The CDR3 is 15 amino acids. The CDR3 DNA, read in part, is TGCGCCAGCAGCCCAGGACTAGTTAGGGCCTACGAG. Amino acid sequence: CASSPGLVRAYE. The entire CDR3 protein is CASSPGLVRAYEQYF.

This clone was observed many times. The sequenced fragment ends 3 residues before the CDR3 boundary, so the rest is inferred from the germline J gene. The rearrangement links TRBV28 to TRBJ2-7; D is perhaps TRBD1 or TRBD2 (7 bases each). The V and J ends lost 5 bases and 3 bases respectively, with 14 bases between them. The CDR3 contains 14 residues. CDR1 and CDR2 from the germline V gene are MDHEN and SYDVKM. The CDR3 protein is CASSDREGLYEQYF. The CDR3 bases that were read are TGTGCCAGCAGTGACAGGGAGGGGCTCTACGAG.

Notes on this clone: The read comes to an end 3 residues before the CDR3 does, leaving the germline J gene to fill in the end. The genes are TRBV7-9 and TRBJ1-2; possible D gene TRBD1, 6 bases. This CDR3 has 13 amino acids. The germline V gene encodes CDR1 SEHNR and CDR2 FQNEAQ (reference sequence). With 5 bases removed from V and 7 bases from J, the gap between germline ends came to 14 bases. CDR3 region: CASSPDRFSGYTF. The sequenced CDR3 bases are TGTGCCAGCAGCCCCGACAGGTTCTCTGGC. The full variable domain, rest sourced from reference TRBV7-9 and TRBJ1-2, is DTGVSQNPRHKITKRGQNVTFRCDPISEHNRLYWYRQTLGQGPEFLTYFQNEAQLEKSRLLSDRFSAERPKGSFSTLEIQRTEQGDSAMYLCASSPDRFSGYTFGSGTRLTVV.

The sample holds many counts of this clone. The read gets to within 3 residues of the CDR3 end, and the germline J gene fills in the rest. J is TRBJ2-7 and V is TRBV5-1; D might be TRBD1 (6 bases). The germline CDR1 and CDR2 sequences are SGHRS and YFSETQ. V lost 0 bases to trimming and J lost 3 bases, with 13 bases between them. There are 15 residues in the CDR3. CDR3 sequence reads: CASSLEGQTDYEQYF. Incomplete CDR3 DNA: TGCGCCAGCAGCTTGGAAGGACAGACGGACTACGAG.

This clone appeared many times. The sequence runs out 3 residues before the end of the CDR3; the remainder is reconstructed from the germline J gene. J is TRBJ2-3 and V is TRBV18; D is possibly TRBD2 (6 bases). Between the trimmed V and J ends, which lost 5 bases and 4 bases, there was a span of 19 bases. Germline V CDR1 and CDR2: KGHSH, LQKENI. This CDR3 is 16 amino acids long. The covered CDR3 bases are TGTGCCAGCTCATCGGATCGGAGGGCCTTGGCAGATACG. Protein product: CASSSDRRALADT. Given in full, the CDR3 is CASSSDRRALADTQYF.

This clone was counted ten times or more. The read is 3 residues too short to cover the CDR3 end, so that end is filled in from the germline J gene. The chain is built from TRBV7-8 and TRBJ2-7; TRBD1 might be the D (6 bases). V shed 3 bases and J shed 2 bases, with 11 bases lying between them. Germline CDR1 SGHVS, CDR2 FQNEAQ. This CDR3 comprises 14 residues. This CDR3 is CASSFGTTAYEQYF. Incomplete CDR3 DNA: TGTGCCAGCAGCTTCGGGACAACAGCCTACGAG.

This clone was detected many times. CDR3 in amino acids: CASSDRDTGELFF. The covered CDR3 bases are TGCGCCAGCAGTGACAGGGACACCGGGGAG. The chain is built from TRBV10-2 and TRBJ2-2; D perhaps matches TRBD1 (5 bases). The read ends 3 residues early relative to the CDR3; the germline J gene fills the gap. The CDR3 is 13 residues long. From germline, CDR1 is WSHSY and CDR2 SAAADI. Trimming cost V 3 bases and J 3 bases, with 5 bases left between them.

This clone was found many times. The CDR3 region is CASSPVGGEAGELFF. The part of the CDR3 DNA that was read is TGTGCCAGCTCACCAGTTGGGGGCGAAGCCGGGGAG. This chain links TRBV18 with TRBJ2-2, with D tentatively TRBD1 (6 bases). With the read ending 3 residues before the CDR3 end, the germline J gene is used to fill in that end. The CDR3 consists of 15 residues. Germline V gives CDR1 KGHSH, CDR2 LQKENI. V was clipped by 2 bases and J by 6 bases, with 13 bases between them.

In this sample, this clone turned up many times. The sequenced part of the CDR3 DNA is TGCGCCAGCAGCTCGGGGAGCACAGATACG. The encoded protein is CASSSGSTDT. From start to end, the CDR3 is CASSSGSTDTQYF. This chain joins TRBV5-1 and TRBJ2-3, with D tentatively TRBD2 (5 bases). With the read ending 3 residues before the CDR3 end, the germline J gene is used to fill in that end. Germline V lookup: CDR1 SGHRS, CDR2 YFSETQ. This CDR3 spans 13 amino acids. V was trimmed by 3 bases and J by 0 bases, leaving 5 bases between them.

This clone was seen ten or more times. The read terminates 3 residues ahead of where the CDR3 ends, so the germline J gene completes it. The V gene is TRBV20-1, the J gene TRBJ2-7; 8 nucleotides align to TRBD2. This CDR3 is 14 amino acids long. V lost 5 bases, J lost 6 bases, and 12 bases stayed unmatched. CDR1 DFQATT and CDR2 SNEGSKA come from the germline V gene (reference sequence). CDR3 DNA, as far as it was read: TGCAGTGCTGAGTTCCCAGCGGGAGTGAGCGAG. This sequence encodes CSAEFPAGVSE. In full, the CDR3 reads CSAEFPAGVSEQYF.